This TCR beta chain was captured in a study of blood T cell repertoires in COVID-19. Study overall: Researchers got acute and convalescent COVID-19 samples from the United States, Italy and Spain. Nucleic acid was either cDNA or gDNA, and it came from T cells, B-cell-depleted T cells, or PBMCs.

Participant age was roughly 18 to 100 years, and participants resided in approximately 24 US areas. Trimming pared 11 bases from V and 2 bases from J, leaving 18 bases between. CDR3 size: 14 residues. Looked up from germline, CDR1 is SEHNR and CDR2 is FQNEAQ (reference sequence). Profiling relied on immunoSEQ multiplex PCR, and the TCRdb table lists in-frame clones only, not all of them. The profile covers 200,000 to 250,000 clones, with 75% to 90% appearing a single time and around 3.2% taken by the ten largest. The sequenced sample was PBMCs or T cells enriched from blood (not recorded which). The TCR was taken from a young woman in a cohort exposed to, infected with or recovered from COVID-19 (not recorded which). The chain has TRBV7-9 and TRBJ1-2; maybe TRBD1 (5 bases). Here the CDR3 reads CALSKGRGNYGYTF. The CDR3 bases are TGTGCCTTATCAAAGGGGAGGGGAAACTATGGCTACACCTTC.